Reported below is one T cell receptor (beta chain). No antigen is known for it. This sample was taken from a study of cytomegalovirus exposure and HLA in healthy donors. Looked up from germline, CDR1 is SGHTA and CDR2 is FQGNSA. The CDR3 spans 15 residues. V shed 4 bases and J 2 bases; nucleotides not matched to a gene: 5. Study observations and caveats: Subsequent analysis revealed that first-cohort TCR clusters tended to co-occur in the 90 to 150 validation repertoires. The majority of TCR sequences were rare, yet some public TCRs appeared in many donors.

Sequenced by immunoSEQ multiplex PCR; TCRdb stores in-frame clones only, minus some. The table lists around 50,000 clones, more than 85% of them singletons, with less than 6% in the top ten. The receptor was derived from a woman under 30 in good health and CMV-seronegative. The sample consisted of PBMCs. The chain has TRBV7-2 and TRBJ1-3; TRBD1 aligns across 7 bases. CDR3 in DNA: TGTGCCAGCAGCTCAATTACAGGGGCTGGAAACACCATATATTTT. The encoded protein is CASSSITGAGNTIYF.